Listed below are T cell receptor beta chains from one sample, sequenced in a study of response to subunit inactivated influenza vaccine. TCRdb re-analysed the RT-PCR reads in MiXCR, keeping a single row per CDR3 protein. Of around 540,000 distinct CDR3 sequences listed, about 11% were seen once; the top ten hold about 9.4%. This sample comprised PBMCs from blood, obtained on the day of vaccination. These TCRs come from a man in his forties or fifties who received an inactivated influenza vaccine. Each CDR3 is given with its conserved first and last residue. D genes are given only for firm matches.

CASSQEWGLLGANVLTF	-	TRBV4-3	TRBJ2-6
CASSGFGAAQETQYF	-	TRBV28	TRBJ2-5
CASSLSGSLAKNIQYF	-	TRBV12-3/TRBV12-4	TRBJ2-4
CASSLGPGLKETQYF	TRBD2	TRBV7-6	TRBJ2-5
CASSVDGPDVTQYF	-	TRBV9	TRBJ2-3
CASSLEPRGTEAFF	-	TRBV12-3/TRBV12-4	TRBJ1-1
CATSETLASEQYF	-	TRBV24-1	TRBJ2-7
CASSPRTGYSNQPQHF	TRBD1	TRBV12-3/TRBV12-4	TRBJ1-5
CASSRTARETQYF	-	TRBV12-3/TRBV12-4	TRBJ2-5
CASKRTASYEQYF	-	TRBV12-3/TRBV12-4	TRBJ2-7
CASSLAGGTDEQFF	TRBD2	TRBV7-9	TRBJ2-1
CSATSTSSTDTQYF	-	TRBV20-1	TRBJ2-3
CASSQDRTAGELFF	-	TRBV4-2	TRBJ2-2
CASSPLGAEGYTF	-	TRBV12-3/TRBV12-4	TRBJ1-2
CASSLYGTVAYEQYF	TRBD1	TRBV27	TRBJ2-7
CASSPRQESSTDTQYF	-	TRBV9	TRBJ2-3
CSVYRDLGYGYTF	-	TRBV29-1	TRBJ1-2
CASSLEVLSRTDTQYF	-	TRBV5-5	TRBJ2-3
CASSLGPGISNQPQHF	-	TRBV7-2	TRBJ1-5
CSVSRTANTEAFF	-	TRBV29-1	TRBJ1-1
CATSDRSSVFGKSYF	-	TRBV24-1	TRBJ2-3
CSAATGSQAFF	TRBD1	TRBV20-1	TRBJ1-1
CAISQSRGVSGANVLTF	TRBD2	TRBV10-3	TRBJ2-6
CASRSDRADANTGELFF	TRBD1	TRBV12-3/TRBV12-4	TRBJ2-2
CSARDLRKETQYF	-	TRBV20-1	TRBJ2-5
CASSSQIFSAGGPNEQFF	TRBD2	TRBV11-1	TRBJ2-1
CASSPQYQETQYF	-	TRBV7-8	TRBJ2-5
CASSQDQGFTEAFF	-	TRBV3-1	TRBJ1-1
CAWSVILAGGHGGELFF	TRBD1	TRBV30	TRBJ2-2
CASSQDPGLTQYF	-	TRBV4-2	TRBJ2-3
CSAREDSLGNEQFF	-	TRBV20-1	TRBJ2-1
CASSLAGSNEQYF	-	TRBV7-9	TRBJ2-7
CASTGDRAPYGYTF	TRBD1	TRBV9	TRBJ1-2
CASSQGALGPGELFF	-	TRBV4-3	TRBJ2-2
CSVPGDGGYEQYF	-	TRBV29-1	TRBJ2-7